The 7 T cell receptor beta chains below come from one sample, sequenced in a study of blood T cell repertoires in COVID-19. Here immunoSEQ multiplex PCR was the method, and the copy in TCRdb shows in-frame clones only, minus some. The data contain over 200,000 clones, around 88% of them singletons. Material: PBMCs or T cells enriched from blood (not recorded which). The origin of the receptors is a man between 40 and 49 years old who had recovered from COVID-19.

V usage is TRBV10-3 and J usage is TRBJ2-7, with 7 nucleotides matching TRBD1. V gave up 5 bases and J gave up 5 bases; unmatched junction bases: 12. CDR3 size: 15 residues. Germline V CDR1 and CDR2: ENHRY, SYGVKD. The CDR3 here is CAISLTGTAYDEQYF. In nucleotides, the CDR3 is TGTGCCATCAGTCTAACCGGGACAGCATACGACGAGCAGTACTTC.

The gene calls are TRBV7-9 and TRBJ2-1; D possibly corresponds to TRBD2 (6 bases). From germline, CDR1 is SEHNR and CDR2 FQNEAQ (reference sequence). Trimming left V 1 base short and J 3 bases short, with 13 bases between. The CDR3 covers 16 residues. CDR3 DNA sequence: TGTGCCAGCAGCTTAGATACGGGAGATCGCTACAATGAGCAGTTCTTC. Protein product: CASSLDTGDRYNEQFF.

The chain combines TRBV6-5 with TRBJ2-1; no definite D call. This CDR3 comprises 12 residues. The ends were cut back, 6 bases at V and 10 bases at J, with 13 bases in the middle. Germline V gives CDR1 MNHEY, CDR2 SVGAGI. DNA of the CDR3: TGTGCCAGCAGGCCCGATGAGGCGGAGCAGTTCTTC. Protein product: CASRPDEAEQFF.

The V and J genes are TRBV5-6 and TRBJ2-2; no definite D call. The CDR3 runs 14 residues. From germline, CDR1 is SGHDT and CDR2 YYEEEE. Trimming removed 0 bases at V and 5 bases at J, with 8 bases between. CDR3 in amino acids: CASSLVPTTGELFF. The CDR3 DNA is TGTGCCAGCAGCTTGGTCCCGACAACCGGGGAGCTGTTTTTT.

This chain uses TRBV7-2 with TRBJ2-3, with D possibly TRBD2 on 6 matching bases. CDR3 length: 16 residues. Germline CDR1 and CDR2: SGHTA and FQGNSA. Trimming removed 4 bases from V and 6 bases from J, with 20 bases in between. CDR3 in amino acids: CASSSHGTLSGDTQYF. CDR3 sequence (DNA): TGTGCCAGCAGCTCTCACGGGACTCTCAGCGGGGATACGCAGTATTTT.

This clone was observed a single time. The CDR3 reads CASSPGTGGYGYTF. Written as DNA, the CDR3 is TGTGCCAGCAGCCCCGGGACAGGGGGTTATGGCTACACCTTC. The rearrangement links TRBV28 to TRBJ1-2; 11 positions agree with TRBD1. After removal of 6 bases from V and 5 bases from J, the junction contained 5 bases not matched to a gene. Germline V lookup: CDR1 MDHEN, CDR2 SYDVKM. This CDR3 has 14 residues.

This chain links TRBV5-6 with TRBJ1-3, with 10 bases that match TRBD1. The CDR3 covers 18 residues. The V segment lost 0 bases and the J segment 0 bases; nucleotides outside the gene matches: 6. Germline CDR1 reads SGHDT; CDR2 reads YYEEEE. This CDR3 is CASSLGGQGFPSGNTIYF. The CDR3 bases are TGTGCCAGCAGCTTGGGGGGACAGGGGTTCCCCTCTGGAAACACCATATATTTT.